This T cell receptor beta chain was sequenced during a study of shared clonotypes between healthy human individuals. Study results and caveats: Shared across four donors were 5% to 6% of the naive CD4 clonotypes. It was only blood that was sampled, and tissue repertoires likely differ. Non-shared clonotypes had lower generation probabilities than those shared by all four donors.

TCRdb keeps only in-frame clones here, not all; method: immunoSEQ multiplex PCR. Of about 1,900,000 clones listed, less than 95% are singletons. Details on this clone: Its antigen is as yet unknown. The sample carries other DNA sequences with the same CDR3.

CD45RO-negative CD8 cells positively selected for CCR7 made up the naive population, which excluded terminally differentiated effector memory CD45RA+ cells. This sequence originates from a man between 18 and 35 years old in good health. The specimen sequenced was naive CD8+ T cells sorted from blood.

CDR3 protein: CASSPGGVYGYTF. Here the CDR3 DNA reads TGTGCCAGCAGCCCAGGGGGCGTCTATGGCTACACCTTC. The chain joins TRBV27 to TRBJ1-2, with TRBD1 matching 8 bases. V lost 6 bases and J lost 4; bases outside the gene matches: 4. The CDR3 length is 13 residues. Germline V gene sequence: CDR1 MNHEY, CDR2 SMNVEV (reference sequence).